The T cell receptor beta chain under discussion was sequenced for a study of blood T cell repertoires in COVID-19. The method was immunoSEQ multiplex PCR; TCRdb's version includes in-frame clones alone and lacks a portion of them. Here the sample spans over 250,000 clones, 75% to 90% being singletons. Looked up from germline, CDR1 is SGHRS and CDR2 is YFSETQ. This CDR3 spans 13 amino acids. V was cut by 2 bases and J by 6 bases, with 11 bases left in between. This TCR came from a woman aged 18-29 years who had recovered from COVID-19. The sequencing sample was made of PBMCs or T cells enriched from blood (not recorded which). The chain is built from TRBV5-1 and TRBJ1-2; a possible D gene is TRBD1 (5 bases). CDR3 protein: CASSLLQGNGYTF. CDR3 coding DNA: TGCGCCAGCAGCTTACTTCAGGGCAATGGCTACACCTTC. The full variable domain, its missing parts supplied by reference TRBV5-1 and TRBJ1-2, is KAGVTQTPRYLIKTRGQQVTLSCSPISGHRSVSWYQQTPGQGLQFLFEYFSETQRNKGNFPGRFSGRQFSNSRSEMNVSTLELGDSALYLCASSLLQGNGYTFGSGTRLTVV.